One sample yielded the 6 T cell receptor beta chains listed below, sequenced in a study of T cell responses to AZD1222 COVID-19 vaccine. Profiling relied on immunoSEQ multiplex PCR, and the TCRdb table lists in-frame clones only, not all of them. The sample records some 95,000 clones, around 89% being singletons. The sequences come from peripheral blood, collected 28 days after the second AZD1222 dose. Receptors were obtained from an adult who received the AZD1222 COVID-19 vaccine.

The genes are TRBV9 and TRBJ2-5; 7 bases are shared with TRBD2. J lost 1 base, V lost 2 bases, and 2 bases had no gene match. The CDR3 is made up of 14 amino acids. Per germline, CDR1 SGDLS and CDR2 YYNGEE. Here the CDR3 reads CASSVTSTQETQYF. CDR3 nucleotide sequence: TGTGCCAGCAGCGTGACTAGCACCCAAGAGACCCAGTACTTC. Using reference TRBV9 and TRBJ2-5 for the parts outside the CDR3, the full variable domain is DSGVTQTPKHLITATGQRVTLRCSPRSGDLSVYWYQQSLDQGLQFLIQYYNGEERAKGNILERFSAQQFPDLHSELNLSSLELGDSALYFCASSVTSTQETQYFGPGTRLLVL.

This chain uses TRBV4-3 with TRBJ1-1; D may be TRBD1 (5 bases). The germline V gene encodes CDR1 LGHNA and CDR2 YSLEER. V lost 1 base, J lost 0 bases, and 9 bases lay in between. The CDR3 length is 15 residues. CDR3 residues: CASSQGGGLNTEAFF. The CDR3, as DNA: TGCGCCAGCAGCCAAGGGGGCGGATTGAACACTGAAGCTTTCTTT.

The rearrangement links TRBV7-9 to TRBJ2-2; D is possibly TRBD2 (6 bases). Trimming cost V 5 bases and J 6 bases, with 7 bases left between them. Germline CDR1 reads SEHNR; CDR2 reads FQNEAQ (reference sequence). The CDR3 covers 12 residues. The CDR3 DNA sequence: TGTGCCAGCAGCCGGGGGTCCGGGGAGCTGTTTTTT. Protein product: CASSRGSGELFF. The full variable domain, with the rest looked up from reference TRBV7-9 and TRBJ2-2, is DTGVSQNPRHKITKRGQNVTFRCDPISEHNRLYWYRQTLGQGPEFLTYFQNEAQLEKSRLLSDRFSAERPKGSFSTLEIQRTEQGDSAMYLCASSRGSGELFFGEGSRLTVL.

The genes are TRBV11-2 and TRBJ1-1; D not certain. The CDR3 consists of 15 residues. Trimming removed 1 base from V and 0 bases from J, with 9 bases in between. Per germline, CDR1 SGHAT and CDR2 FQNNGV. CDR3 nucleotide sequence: TGTGCCAGCAGCTTAGGGTCGGCGGTGAACACTGAAGCTTTCTTT. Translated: CASSLGSAVNTEAFF.

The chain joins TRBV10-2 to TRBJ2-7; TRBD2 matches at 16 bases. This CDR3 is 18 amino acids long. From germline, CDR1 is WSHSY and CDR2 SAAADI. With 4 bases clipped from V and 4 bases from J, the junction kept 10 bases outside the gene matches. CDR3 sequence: CASSGSSGTSGRGYEQYF. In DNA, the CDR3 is TGCGCCAGCAGTGGGTCCTCGGGGACTAGCGGGAGGGGGTACGAGCAGTACTTC.

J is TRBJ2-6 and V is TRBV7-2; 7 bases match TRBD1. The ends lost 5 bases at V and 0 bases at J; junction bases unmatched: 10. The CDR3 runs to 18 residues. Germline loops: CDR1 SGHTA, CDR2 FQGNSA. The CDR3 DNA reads TGTGCCAGCAGCCCCGCGACAGGGATTCTCTCTGGGGCCAACGTCCTGACTTTC. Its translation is CASSPATGILSGANVLTF.